This TCR beta chain was sequenced in a study of blood T cell repertoires in COVID-19. In the study overall: Researchers got acute and convalescent COVID-19 samples from the United States, Italy and Spain. Sample material is recorded as cDNA or gDNA derived from T cells, B-cell-depleted T cells, or PBMCs.

In the original analysis: Using reference gene primer amplification, nucleated cell counts were estimated. Data came from immunoSEQ multiplex PCR; TCRdb stores just in-frame clones and leaves some out. Clone size and the V and J calls come from that table; the DNA yielded D and trimming. The data contain about 33,000 clones, about 78% of them singletons. CDR3 size: 17 residues. Deletions cut 0 bases from V and 3 bases from J, with 15 bases between. Germline-derived CDR1 and CDR2 are SEHNR and FQNEAQ (reference sequence). Sequenced material: peripheral blood. The sequence derives from a man aged 80 or over with acute or convalescent COVID-19. The chain carries TRBV7-9 and TRBJ1-5; D gene unclear. CDR3 loop: CASSLAIPTQNNQPQHF. CDR3 sequence (DNA): TGTGCCAGCAGCTTAGCCATCCCAACACAGAACAATCAGCCCCAGCATTTT.